This T cell receptor beta chain was sequenced during a study of blood T cell repertoires in COVID-19. TCRdb's table, derived via immunoSEQ multiplex PCR, lists solely in-frame clones and lacks some. The sample includes about 200,000 clones, just over 85% of them seen just once. Categorization into cohorts depended on clinical history that participants reported. This clone was detected once. The sample taken for sequencing was PBMCs or T cells enriched from blood (not recorded which). The source of this sequence is a woman aged 40 to 50 with acute COVID-19.

The CDR3 bases are TGTGCCTGGAGTGTAGGACTGGCTTCCGAGCAGTACTTC. Translated, it gives CAWSVGLASEQYF. The chain recombines TRBV30 with TRBJ2-7, with D tentatively TRBD2 (5 bases). The V and J ends lost 0 bases and 6 bases respectively, with 12 bases between them. This CDR3 is 13 amino acids long. Germline V gene data show CDR1 as GTSNPN and CDR2 as SVGIG (reference sequence). The complete variable domain, with remaining parts taken from reference TRBV30 and TRBJ2-7, reads SQTIHQWPATLVQPVGSPLSLECTVEGTSNPNLYWYRQAAGRGLQLLFYSVGIGQISSEVPQNLSASRPQDRQFILSSKKLLLSDSGFYLCAWSVGLASEQYFGPGTRLTVT.